These 18 T cell receptor beta chains share one sample of origin, sequenced in a study of T cell responses to AZD1222 COVID-19 vaccine. The repertoire was sequenced with immunoSEQ multiplex PCR; TCRdb's copy has only in-frame clones and lacks some. The sample yields some 170,000 clones, 85% to 90% seen once. The material sequenced was peripheral blood, taken on day 0 of AZD1222 vaccination. These receptors all come from an adult in good health.

The chain uses TRBV3-1 (or the pseudogene TRBV3-2) and TRBJ1-2, with D possibly matching TRBD1 (5 bases). The CDR3 has 15 residues. V was clipped by 0 bases and J by 4 bases, with 12 bases between them. Germline V gives CDR1 LGHDT, CDR2 YNNKEL (reference sequence). CDR3 in DNA: TGTGCCAGCAGCCAAGACAAGGGGAGGATCTATGGCTACACCTTC. As protein: CASSQDKGRIYGYTF.

J is TRBJ1-2 and V is TRBV5-5, with a tentative D call TRBD1 (5 bases). V lost 1 base and J lost 3, with 10 bases in between. Germline V CDR1 and CDR2: SGHKS, YYEKEE (reference sequence). The CDR3 sequence is 14 residues long. The CDR3 is CASSLWVGDYGYTF. The CDR3 DNA follows: TGTGCCAGCAGCTTGTGGGTGGGGGACTATGGCTACACCTTC.

The chain links TRBV6-1 to TRBJ2-5; tentative D call: TRBD1 (5 bases). The V gene's germline CDR1 is MNHNS and CDR2 SASEGT. The CDR3 consists of 13 residues. Deletions cut 3 bases from V and 12 bases from J, with 17 bases between. CDR3 DNA: TGTGCCAGCAGTGATGCGACCAAGGGGCGCAAGTACTTC. Amino acid sequence: CASSDATKGRKYF.

The chain is built from TRBV24-1 and TRBJ1-2, with unresolved D. From germline, CDR1 is KGHDR and CDR2 SFDVKD. This CDR3 is built from 14 residues. The V end was cut by 3 bases, the J end by 0 bases, with 7 bases between. CDR3 region: CATSDGGANYGYTF. The CDR3 DNA sequence: TGTGCCACCAGTGATGGTGGGGCTAACTATGGCTACACCTTC.

The chain links TRBV7-8 to TRBJ1-3, with D unresolved. Germline V lookup: CDR1 SGHVS, CDR2 FQNEAQ. The V and J ends lost 2 bases and 4 bases respectively, with 12 bases between them. The CDR3 sequence is 15 residues long. CDR3 amino acids: CASSLLSPVGNTIYF. The CDR3, as DNA: TGTGCCAGCAGCTTACTCTCACCTGTAGGAAACACCATATATTTT.

The chain couples TRBV5-1 to TRBJ2-2; either TRBD1 or TRBD2 may supply D (5 bases each). Trimming took off 6 bases at V and 1 base at J, with 25 bases between the two ends. The CDR3 covers 19 residues. CDR1 is SGHRS and CDR2 is YFSETQ in the germline V gene. CDR3 sequence reads: CASIELPRWGRENTGELFF. CDR3 nucleotide sequence: TGCGCCAGCATCGAACTACCGCGGTGGGGACGGGAGAACACCGGGGAGCTGTTTTTT.

The chain couples TRBV25-1 to TRBJ1-3; TRBD1 aligns across 7 bases. The CDR3 spans 14 residues. Germline V gene data show CDR1 as MGHDK and CDR2 as SYGVNS. V was clipped by 6 bases and J by 5 bases; unmatched bases: 7. The DNA of the CDR3 is TGTGCCAGCAGCCCAGGGGGGGCGCGAAACACCATATATTTT. Amino acids: CASSPGGARNTIYF.

The chain has TRBV7-2 and TRBJ2-3; D unclear. CDR3 size: 13 residues. V gave up 5 bases and J gave up 5 bases, with 11 bases separating them. The germline V gene encodes CDR1 SGHTA and CDR2 FQGNSA. For the CDR3, the DNA is TGTGCCAGCAGCCAAGGACCCAAAGATACGCAGTATTTT. The encoded protein is CASSQGPKDTQYF.

The J gene is TRBJ2-4, the V gene TRBV10-3; a weak D match, TRBD1 (6 bases). Germline V gene lookup returns CDR1 ENHRY and CDR2 SYGVKD. This CDR3 is 14 amino acids long. Trimming removed 5 bases at V and 1 base at J, with 9 bases between. The DNA of the CDR3 is TGTGCCATCAGTTCTCAGGGGGCCAAAAACATTCAGTACTTC. Translating gives CAISSQGAKNIQYF.

The rearrangement uses TRBV4-1 and TRBJ2-7, with D perhaps TRBD1 (5 bases). This CDR3 comprises 15 residues. Germline-derived CDR1 and CDR2 are MGHRA and YSYEKL. Trimming cost V 0 bases and J 2 bases, with 11 bases left between them. The CDR3 DNA reads as TGCGCCAGCAGCCAAGATCGACAGCCTACCTACGAGCAGTACTTC. Its translation is CASSQDRQPTYEQYF.

This clone has only one observation. This chain uses TRBV3-1 (or the pseudogene TRBV3-2) with TRBJ2-1; 14 bases agree with TRBD2. Germline trimming cut 0 bases from V and 2 bases from J; bases unmatched to any gene: 9. The CDR3 runs 20 residues. Germline CDR1 is LGHDT and CDR2 is YNNKEL (reference sequence). The CDR3 nucleotides are TGTGCCAGCAGCCAAGATCCGGGGACTAGCGGGAGCATCACCTACAATGAGCAGTTCTTC. Its translation is CASSQDPGTSGSITYNEQFF.

On this clone: Other DNA sequences in the same sample also yield this CDR3. The chain has TRBV5-1 and TRBJ1-4; D is unresolved. Trimming shortened V by 2 bases and J by 5 bases, and 10 bases separated the two germline ends. Looked up from germline, CDR1 is SGHRS and CDR2 is YFSETQ. The length of the CDR3 is 14 residues. CDR3 in amino acids: CASSLGQANEKLFF. DNA for the CDR3: TGCGCCAGCAGCTTAGGGCAGGCAAATGAAAAACTGTTTTTT.

This clone was seen a handful of times. This chain joins TRBV7-9 and TRBJ1-5, with unresolved D. The CDR3 contains 16 residues. The ends were cut back, 5 bases at V and 2 bases at J, with 16 bases in the middle. The germline CDR1 and CDR2 sequences are SEHNR and FQNEAQ (reference sequence). CDR3 nucleotide sequence: TGTGCCAGCAGCCCCTTGTCCGTCCAACGCAATCAGCCCCAGCATTTT. This gives the protein CASSPLSVQRNQPQHF.

This clone has just one count. The chain recombines TRBV3-1 (or the pseudogene TRBV3-2) with TRBJ1-2; D is perhaps TRBD1 (5 bases). Germline V gene sequence: CDR1 LGHDT, CDR2 YNNKEL (reference sequence). The CDR3 covers 14 residues. V was cut by 0 bases and J by 8 bases, with 13 bases left in between. The CDR3 protein is CASSQDWQRDGYTF. The CDR3 nucleotides are TGTGCCAGCAGCCAAGACTGGCAGCGGGACGGCTACACCTTC.

The rearrangement joins TRBV12-3 or TRBV12-4 to TRBJ1-2; D gene uncertain. Trimming cost V 3 bases and J 0 bases, with 5 bases left between them. The CDR3 is made up of 13 amino acids. CDR3 protein: CASSFEANYGYTF. In nucleotides, the CDR3 is TGTGCCAGCAGTTTCGAAGCTAACTATGGCTACACCTTC.

This clone is a singleton in its sample. This chain joins TRBV29-1 and TRBJ2-5, with D possibly TRBD2 on 5 matching bases. Germline CDR1 is SQVTM and CDR2 is ANQGSEA. V was pared by 5 bases and J by 4 bases, with 8 bases between. There are 11 residues in the CDR3. CDR3 sequence reads: CSVLRGETQYF. CDR3 DNA: TGCAGCGTTCTACGGGGAGAGACCCAGTACTTC. Looking up the rest from reference TRBV29-1 and TRBJ2-5 gives the full variable domain: SAVISQKPSRDICQRGTSLTIQCQVDSQVTMMFWYRQQPGQSLTLIATANQGSEATYESGFVIDKFPISRPNLTFSTLTVSNMSPEDSSIYLCSVLRGETQYFGPGTRLLVL.

V usage is TRBV7-3 and J usage is TRBJ1-1, with D uncertain. Germline-derived CDR1 and CDR2 are SGHTA and FQGTGA. The CDR3 runs 13 residues. The germline V and J ends were trimmed by 6 bases and 3 bases, with 11 bases remaining between them. Written as DNA, the CDR3 is TGTGCCAGCAGTTATAACCGGGACACTGAAGCTTTCTTT. As protein: CASSYNRDTEAFF.

The V call is TRBV4-2, the J call TRBJ1-5; no firm D call. Germline CDR1 reads LGHNA; CDR2 reads YNFKEQ. V lost 0 bases to trimming and J lost 2 bases, with 8 bases between them. There are 15 residues in the CDR3. CDR3 nucleotide sequence: TGTGCCAGCAGCCAAGACACCCTTGGCAATCAGCCCCAGCATTTT. Its translation: CASSQDTLGNQPQHF.